Below, 21 T cell receptor beta chains from the same sample are listed, as sequenced in a study of response to subunit inactivated influenza vaccine. TCRdb recomputed calls from the RT-PCR reads with MiXCR, one row per CDR3 protein. The sample consists of fewer than 350,000 distinct CDR3 sequences, about a fifth of them appearing once. The sequencing used PBMCs from blood, collected approximately 20 months after vaccination. The receptors here all came from a man in his fifties or sixties who received an inactivated influenza vaccine.

This clonotype was seen only once. V gene TRBV3-1 combines with J gene TRBJ2-7, with D perhaps TRBD1 (6 bases). CDR1 LGHDT and CDR2 YNNKEL come from the germline V gene (reference sequence). The length of the CDR3 is 15 residues. V was pared by 0 bases and J by 7 bases, with 16 bases between. For the CDR3, the DNA is TGTGCCAGCAGCCAAGAGCCGACAGGCCTGCGGGAGCAGTACTTC. The encoded protein is CASSQEPTGLREQYF.

This clonotype was seen repeatedly, ten times or more. The chain couples TRBV7-9 to TRBJ1-2, with unresolved D. This CDR3 contains 12 residues. Trimming cost V 3 bases and J 4 bases, with 6 bases left between them. Germline V lookup: CDR1 SEHNR, CDR2 FQNEAQ (reference sequence). The CDR3 DNA reads TGTGCCAGCAGCTTGGTCTCCTATGGCTACACCTTC. Encoded protein: CASSLVSYGYTF. The entire variable domain, with the rest obtained from reference TRBV7-9 and TRBJ1-2, is as follows: DTGVSQNPRHKITKRGQNVTFRCDPISEHNRLYWYRQTLGQGPEFLTYFQNEAQLEKSRLLSDRFSAERPKGSFSTLEIQRTEQGDSAMYLCASSLVSYGYTFGSGTRLTVV.

With respect to this clonotype: A junction end diverges from the germline sequence, so it may reflect a read error. The rearrangement joins TRBV7-3 to TRBJ2-7, with 10 bases that match TRBD1. This CDR3 has 12 amino acids. Per the germline V gene, CDR1 is SGHTA and CDR2 is FQGTGA. The CDR3 loop reads CASSLGTGEQYF. CDR3 nucleotide sequence: TGCGCCAGCAGCTTAGGGACAGGGGAACAGTACTTC.

This clonotype was observed a handful of times. The gene calls are TRBV9 and TRBJ2-2, with D perhaps matching TRBD2 (5 bases). Between the trimmed V and J ends, which lost 4 bases and 6 bases, there was a span of 22 bases. This CDR3 has 17 residues. Germline V gene data show CDR1 as SGDLS and CDR2 as YYNGEE. The CDR3 DNA follows: TGTGCCAGCAGCCCGCACCCTCGGGGATTTCAATCCGGGGAGCTGTTTTTT. This codes for CASSPHPRGFQSGELFF.

The chain recombines TRBV3-1 with TRBJ2-5, with no clear D. CDR3 length: 14 residues. The germline CDR1 and CDR2 sequences are LGHDT and YNNKEL (reference sequence). With 2 bases removed from V and 0 bases from J, the gap between germline ends came to 7 bases. The chain's CDR3 is CASSQLPNQETQYF. Here the CDR3 DNA reads TGTGCCAGCAGCCAACTACCGAACCAAGAGACCCAGTACTTC.

For this clonotype: This may stem from a read error, because a much larger clone lies one nucleotide away. The V and J genes are TRBV12-3 or TRBV12-4 and TRBJ1-5; 7 bases align to TRBD1. This CDR3 has 16 residues. The CDR3 is CASSLGVRGLNQAQHF. CDR3 bases: TGTGCCAGCAGTTTAGGGGTTAGGGGGCTAAATCAGGCCCAGCATTTT.

This clonotype was observed a handful of times. This chain joins TRBV5-1 and TRBJ2-7; D might be TRBD2 (5 bases). The CDR3 contains 13 residues. With 3 bases removed from V and 3 bases from J, the gap between germline ends came to 10 bases. The germline CDR1 and CDR2 sequences are SGHRS and YFSETQ. The CDR3 DNA follows: TGCGCCAGCAGCTCGGGCGGACTCTACGAGCAGTACTTC. Protein: CASSSGGLYEQYF. Together with reference TRBV5-1 and TRBJ2-7, the CDR3 gives the full variable domain: KAGVTQTPRYLIKTRGQQVTLSCSPISGHRSVSWYQQTPGQGLQFLFEYFSETQRNKGNFPGRFSGRQFSNSRSEMNVSTLELGDSALYLCASSSGGLYEQYFGPGTRLTVT.

This chain connects TRBV24-1 to TRBJ2-7; the match to TRBD2 covers 12 bases. The germline CDR1 and CDR2 sequences are KGHDR and SFDVKD. This CDR3 spans 15 amino acids. V was clipped by 3 bases and J by 2 bases; unmatched bases: 1. The CDR3 nucleotides are TGTGCCACCAGTGATCCTAGCGGGGGGGCCTACGAGCAGTACTTC. It is translated as CATSDPSGGAYEQYF.

The chain has TRBV20-1 and TRBJ1-2, with TRBD1 as a possible D gene (6 bases). In germline, CDR1 is DFQATT, CDR2 SNEGSKA (reference sequence). Trimming cost V 3 bases and J 6 bases, with 8 bases left between them. The CDR3 contains 11 residues. CDR3: CSASYRDGYTF. In nucleotides, the CDR3 is TGCAGTGCTAGTTACAGGGATGGCTACACCTTC.

This clonotype has just a few counts. This CDR3 reads CSARPTIADTQYF. CDR3 bases: TGCAGTGCTAGACCTACCATAGCAGATACGCAGTATTTT. The chain uses TRBV20-1 and TRBJ2-3; D call uncertain. Trimming left V 2 bases short and J 4 bases short, with 10 bases between. This CDR3 contains 13 residues. Germline V gene sequence: CDR1 DFQATT, CDR2 SNEGSKA (reference sequence).

This clonotype was seen only a few times. The gene calls are TRBV4-3 and TRBJ2-1; 9 bases align to TRBD1. This CDR3 is built from 15 residues. Germline loops: CDR1 LGHNA, CDR2 YSLEER. The V segment lost 3 bases and the J segment 12 bases; nucleotides outside the gene matches: 12. The chain's CDR3 is CASSHPGQGGAGQFF. The CDR3 DNA is TGCGCCAGCAGCCACCCGGGACAGGGAGGAGCCGGGCAGTTCTTC.

For this clonotype: The limits of the CDR3 on the DNA are not certain, so only TCRdb's listed CDR3 is given. The rearrangement links TRBV6-2 or TRBV6-3 to TRBJ1-2. Termini included, the CDR3 measures 16 amino acids. The V gene's germline CDR1 is MNHEY and CDR2 SVGEGT. CDR3: CASSTSARLRADGYTF.

The chain links TRBV20-1 to TRBJ1-1; a possible D gene is TRBD1 (6 bases). The CDR3 runs 14 residues. Germline V CDR1 and CDR2: DFQATT, SNEGSKA (reference sequence). V dropped 3 bases and J dropped 4 bases, with 15 bases sitting between them. In DNA, the CDR3 is TGCAGTGCTAGTAGGGGGTCTCATTTCACTGAAGCTTTCTTT. As protein: CSASRGSHFTEAFF.

This clonotype came up a few times. V and J are TRBV20-1 and TRBJ2-2; 9 bases match TRBD1. CDR1 and CDR2 from the germline V gene are DFQATT and SNEGSKA (reference sequence). V lost 5 bases to trimming and J lost 2 bases; unmatched junction nucleotides: 3. The CDR3 has 14 residues. The CDR3 DNA is TGCAGTGCTGGGACAGGGCTAAACACCGGGGAGCTGTTTTTT. This codes for CSAGTGLNTGELFF.

V and J are TRBV4-1 and TRBJ2-7; D not resolved. The ends were cut back, 0 bases at V and 1 base at J, with 13 bases in the middle. The CDR3 is 16 residues long. CDR1 and CDR2 from the germline V gene are MGHRA and YSYEKL. CDR3 DNA sequence: TGCGCCAGCAGCCAAGAAGGGCAGGTCCCGTCCTACGAGCAGTACTTC. Its protein is CASSQEGQVPSYEQYF.

This clonotype was recorded many times. The chain combines TRBV6-4 with TRBJ1-1, with D unresolved. CDR3 length equals 13 residues. Trimming removed 6 bases from V and 3 bases from J, with 11 bases in between. Germline values: CDR1 MRHNA, CDR2 SNTAGT. The CDR3 DNA is TGTGCCAGCAGAGCTGGTCGGGACACTGAAGCTTTCTTT. It encodes CASRAGRDTEAFF.

This clonotype has just a few counts. The rearrangement links TRBV5-1 to TRBJ1-1, with a weak D call TRBD1 (6 bases). The germline V gene has CDR1 SGHRS and CDR2 YFSETQ. This CDR3 has 15 amino acids. The V end was cut by 2 bases, the J end by 3 bases, with 14 bases between. CDR3 sequence (DNA): TGCGCCAGCAGCTTCCAGGGGAGGAGGGACACTGAAGCTTTCTTT. Translating it yields CASSFQGRRDTEAFF.

This clonotype has more than one count but fewer than ten. Written as DNA, the CDR3 is TGTGCCAGCAGCTCTTATGGGGGGAACGAAGCTTTCTTT. This translates into CASSSYGGNEAFF. The gene calls are TRBV12-3 or TRBV12-4 and TRBJ1-1; possible D gene TRBD1, 5 bases. V gave up 6 bases and J gave up 8 bases, with 16 bases separating them. This CDR3 is built from 13 residues.

The V and J genes are TRBV7-8 and TRBJ2-7; 10 bases are a match to TRBD2. The CDR3 totals 15 residues. The ends lost 2 bases at V and 1 base at J; junction bases unmatched: 2. Germline V lookup: CDR1 SGHVS, CDR2 FQNEAQ. CDR3 region: CASSLRTSGSYEQYF. The DNA of the CDR3 is TGTGCCAGCAGCTTAAGGACTAGCGGATCCTACGAGCAGTACTTC.

The J gene is TRBJ2-5, the V gene TRBV19; TRBD1 matches at 7 bases. This CDR3 contains 16 residues. CDR1 is LNHDA, CDR2 SQIVND, per germline (reference sequence). V lost 3 bases to trimming and J lost 4 bases; unmatched junction nucleotides: 11. In nucleotides, the CDR3 is TGTGCCAGTAGTATTCAGACAGGGCCTGGGGGAGAGACCCAGTACTTC. As protein: CASSIQTGPGGETQYF.

A few counts support this clonotype. The V call is TRBV7-8, the J call TRBJ2-1, with D uncertain. The germline V gene encodes CDR1 SGHVS and CDR2 FQNEAQ. The CDR3 is made up of 15 amino acids. V lost 3 bases and J 2 bases, leaving 11 bases between the germline ends. The CDR3 sequence: CASSLGRLTYNEQFF. CDR3 sequence (DNA): TGTGCCAGCAGCTTGGGCAGGCTGACCTACAATGAGCAGTTCTTC.